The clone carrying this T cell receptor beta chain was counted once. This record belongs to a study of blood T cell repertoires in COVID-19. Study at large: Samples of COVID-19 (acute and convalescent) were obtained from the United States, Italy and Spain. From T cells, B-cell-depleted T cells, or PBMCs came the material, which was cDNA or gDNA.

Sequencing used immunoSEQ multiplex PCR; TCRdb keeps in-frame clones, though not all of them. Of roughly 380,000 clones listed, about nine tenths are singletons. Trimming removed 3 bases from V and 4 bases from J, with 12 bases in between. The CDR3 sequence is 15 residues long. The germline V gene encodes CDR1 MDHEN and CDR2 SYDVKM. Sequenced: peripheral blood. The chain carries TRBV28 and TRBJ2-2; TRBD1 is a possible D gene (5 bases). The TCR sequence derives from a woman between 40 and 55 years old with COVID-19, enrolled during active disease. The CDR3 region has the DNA TGTGCCAGCAGTTTCGGCAGGGCGAGCACCGGGGAGCTGTTTTTT. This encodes CASSFGRASTGELFF.